This is a list of T cell receptor beta chains from one sample in a study of T cell responses to AZD1222 COVID-19 vaccine. Method: immunoSEQ multiplex PCR; TCRdb's copy keeps in-frame clones and lacks some. The table records around 95,000 clones, 88% of them present only once. Source: peripheral blood, taken on day 0 of AZD1222 vaccination. The receptor set was obtained from an adult in good health. Each CDR3 is given with its conserved first and last residue. Fields, in order: clone size, D gene, J gene, V gene, CDR3 protein, CDR3 DNA. A D gene is named only where the DNA matches it firmly. Size is stated for part of the rows, as once, few or many counts, or as a class when the clone is expanded.

NA	NA	TRBJ1-5	TRBV19	CASSITGRDTQPQHF	TGTGCCAGTAGTATAACTGGCAGGGACACTCAGCCCCAGCATTTT
NA	TRBD2	TRBJ2-3	TRBV11-2	CASSLTSGSSGYTDTQYF	TGTGCCAGCAGTCTTACTAGCGGGAGCTCGGGTTACACAGATACGCAGTATTTT
NA	TRBD1	TRBJ1-2	TRBV24-1	CATSDRTGGYGYTF	TGTGCCACCAGTGATCGGACAGGGGGTTATGGCTACACCTTC
NA	NA	TRBJ1-5	TRBV28	CASSLRGASNQPQHF	TGTGCCAGCAGTTTACGGGGTGCAAGCAATCAGCCCCAGCATTTT
NA	TRBD1	TRBJ1-1	TRBV5-4	CASSLGGGRVNTEAFF	TGTGCCAGCAGCTTGGGAGGGGGCAGGGTGAACACTGAAGCTTTCTTT
NA	TRBD1	TRBJ1-1	TRBV28	CASRRDRGMVDFLNTEAFF	TGTGCCAGCAGGAGGGACAGGGGAATGGTAGATTTCTTGAACACTGAAGCTTTCTTT
NA	TRBD1	TRBJ2-5	TRBV11-1	CASSRTGFLETQYF	TGTGCCAGCAGCCGGACAGGCTTTCTCGAGACCCAGTACTTC
once	NA	TRBJ1-2	TRBV6-5	CASGTPLGGYGYTF	TGTGCCAGCGGAACCCCGTTGGGCGGCTATGGCTACACCTTC
NA	NA	TRBJ1-1	TRBV10-3	CAIRTGRVNTEAFF	TGTGCCATCAGAACCGGAAGGGTGAACACTGAAGCTTTCTTT
NA	NA	TRBJ2-4	TRBV3-1/TRBV3-2	CADRRTVDLMPRETVPKNIQYF	TGTGCAGACCGAAGAACGGTAGATCTAATGCCTCGGGAGACAGTACCCAAAAACATTCAGTACTTC
once	NA	TRBJ2-7	TRBV6-6	CASSNILKRDEQYF	TGTGCCAGCAGTAACATCCTTAAACGTGACGAGCAGTACTTC
NA	TRBD1	TRBJ1-2	TRBV28	CASRIHTGGAFKGYTF	TGTGCCAGCAGGATTCATACAGGGGGCGCCTTCAAGGGCTACACCTTC
NA	NA	TRBJ2-7	TRBV7-2	CASSVASAYEQYF	TGTGCCAGCAGTGTAGCCTCGGCCTACGAGCAGTACTTC
NA	NA	TRBJ1-3	TRBV7-2	CASSLVEISGNTIYF	TGTGCCAGCAGCTTAGTGGAGATCTCGGGAAACACCATATATTTT
NA	NA	TRBJ1-5	TRBV5-4	CASSLAGAPNQPQHF	TGTGCCAGCAGCTTGGCAGGGGCTCCCAATCAGCCCCAGCATTTT
NA	TRBD1	TRBJ2-5	TRBV29-1	CSARQGFGETQYF	TGCAGCGCTAGACAGGGGTTCGGAGAGACCCAGTACTTC
NA	TRBD1	TRBJ2-5	TRBV5-4	CASSFPRQGAPQATLETQYF	TGTGCCAGCAGCTTCCCCAGACAGGGGGCGCCTCAGGCAACTTTAGAGACCCAGTACTTC
NA	TRBD2	TRBJ2-1	TRBV18	CASSPGLAGLSSYNEQFF	TGTGCCAGCTCACCGGGACTAGCGGGTTTAAGCTCCTACAATGAGCAGTTCTTC